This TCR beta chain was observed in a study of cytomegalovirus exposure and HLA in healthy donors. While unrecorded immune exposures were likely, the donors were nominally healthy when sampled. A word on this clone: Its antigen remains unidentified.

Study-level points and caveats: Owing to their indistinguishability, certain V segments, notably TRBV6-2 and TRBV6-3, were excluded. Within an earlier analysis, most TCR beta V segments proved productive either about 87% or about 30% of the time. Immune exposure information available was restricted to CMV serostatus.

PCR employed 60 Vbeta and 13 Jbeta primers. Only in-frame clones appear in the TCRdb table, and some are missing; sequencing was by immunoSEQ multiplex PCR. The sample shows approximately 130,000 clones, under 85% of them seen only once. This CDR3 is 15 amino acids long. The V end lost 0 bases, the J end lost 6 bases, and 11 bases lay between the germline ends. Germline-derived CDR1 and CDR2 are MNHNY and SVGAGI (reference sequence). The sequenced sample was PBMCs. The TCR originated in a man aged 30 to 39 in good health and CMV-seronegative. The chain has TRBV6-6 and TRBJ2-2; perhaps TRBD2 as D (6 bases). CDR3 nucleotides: TGTGCCAGCAGTTACTCGAAACTAGCCGCCGGGGAGCTGTTTTTT. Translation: CASSYSKLAAGELFF.